The 13 T cell receptor beta chains listed next were all sequenced from one sample in a study of blood T cell repertoires in COVID-19. Libraries were prepared by immunoSEQ multiplex PCR; TCRdb keeps only in-frame clonotypes and omits some of them. The sample lists hundreds of thousands of clones, 70% to 90% occurring once. Sample: peripheral blood. These receptors all stem from a man younger than 35 with active or convalescent COVID-19.

CDR3 nucleotide sequence: TGTGCCAGCAGTGACTCCGGAGTAGCGGGGGGAATGGCAGATACGCAGTATTTT. Amino acids: CASSDSGVAGGMADTQYF. J is TRBJ2-3 and V is TRBV6-4; 10 bases line up with TRBD2. Looked up from germline, CDR1 is MRHNA and CDR2 is SNTAGT. V lost 0 bases to trimming and J lost 4 bases; unmatched junction nucleotides: 10. This CDR3 is 18 amino acids long.

J is TRBJ2-7 and V is TRBV18; the match to TRBD2 covers 8 bases. The germline CDR1 and CDR2 sequences are KGHSH and LQKENI. CDR3 length: 14 residues. The J segment lost 1 base and the V segment lost 5 bases, leaving 4 bases of the junction unmatched. Here the CDR3 reads CASSASGRSYEQYF. CDR3 DNA: TGTGCCAGCTCAGCAAGCGGGAGATCCTACGAGCAGTACTTC.

This chain uses TRBV12-3 or TRBV12-4 with TRBJ1-2, with 8 positions matching TRBD1. The length of the CDR3 is 13 residues. V was pared by 4 bases and J by 5 bases, with 3 bases of the junction left unmatched. The CDR3 region has the DNA TGTGCCAGCAGTTACGGACAGGGATATGGCTACACCTTC. Protein sequence: CASSYGQGYGYTF.

The table lists this clone with a count of one. The V call is TRBV12-5, the J call TRBJ1-1, with no clear D. This CDR3 has 13 amino acids. Germline lookup yields CDR1 LGHNT and CDR2 FRNRAP. Trimming removed 1 base at V and 6 bases at J, with 9 bases between. The CDR3 DNA sequence: TGTGCTAGTGGTTTGGGTATAGTCGCTGAAGCTTTCTTT. It yields the protein CASGLGIVAEAFF.

J is TRBJ1-2 and V is TRBV7-2, with TRBD1 identical over 9 bases. Germline V CDR1 and CDR2: SGHTA, FQGNSA. J lost 2 bases, V lost 5 bases, and 9 bases had no gene match. The CDR3 is 16 amino acids. The CDR3 protein is CASSPQGQGLNYGYTF. For the CDR3, the DNA is TGTGCCAGCAGCCCACAAGGACAGGGGCTAAACTATGGCTACACCTTC.

V gene TRBV6-5 combines with J gene TRBJ1-3; D perhaps matches TRBD1 (6 bases). Trimming took off 2 bases at V and 4 bases at J, with 6 bases between the two ends. The CDR3 sequence is 13 residues long. Germline loops: CDR1 MNHEY, CDR2 SVGAGI. In DNA, the CDR3 is TGTGCCAGCAGTTACAGGGGGGGAAACACCATATATTTT. It encodes CASSYRGGNTIYF.

This chain joins TRBV30 and TRBJ1-1; D gene uncertain. Trimming cost V 4 bases and J 5 bases, with 14 bases left between them. Germline assignment: CDR1 GTSNPN and CDR2 SVGIG (reference sequence). There are 13 residues in the CDR3. The CDR3: CAWKENVGTEAFF. The CDR3 nucleotides read TGTGCCTGGAAGGAGAACGTCGGAACTGAAGCTTTCTTT.

This clone was counted between two and nine times. The V call is TRBV6-5, the J call TRBJ2-7, with D tentatively TRBD2 (5 bases). Germline-derived CDR1 and CDR2 are MNHEY and SVGAGI. The germline V and J ends were trimmed by 2 bases and 2 bases, with 13 bases remaining between them. The CDR3 is 15 residues long. The DNA of the CDR3 is TGTGCCAGCAGTTACGCGGCGGGCCAGACCTACGAGCAGTACTTC. Translating gives CASSYAAGQTYEQYF.

The count of this clone is one. The chain combines TRBV27 with TRBJ1-3; TRBD1 matches 9 bases. V lost 5 bases to trimming and J lost 3 bases; unmatched junction nucleotides: 5. CDR3 size: 15 residues. Germline V gene sequence: CDR1 MNHEY, CDR2 SMNVEV (reference sequence). The CDR3 nucleotides read TGTGCCAGCAGTACAACAGGGGGCGGTGGAAACACCATATATTTT. Encoded protein: CASSTTGGGGNTIYF.

V gene TRBV24-1 combines with J gene TRBJ1-1; 8 positions agree with TRBD1. The V gene end was trimmed by 3 bases and the J gene end by 0 bases; junction bases not matched to a gene: 8. This CDR3 contains 17 residues. The V gene's germline CDR1 is KGHDR and CDR2 SFDVKD. This CDR3 is CATSDHGQGRLNTEAFF. The CDR3 DNA reads TGTGCCACCAGTGATCACGGACAGGGAAGGTTGAACACTGAAGCTTTCTTT.

In this sample, this clone turned up a few times. The rearrangement links TRBV9 to TRBJ1-1; 8 nucleotides align to TRBD1. This CDR3 has 16 residues. J lost 5 bases, V lost 3 bases, and 12 bases had no gene match. Germline CDR1 and CDR2: SGDLS and YYNGEE. CDR3 coding DNA: TGTGCCAGCAGCGCCCGACAGGGGAGTGGGGGAACTGAAGCTTTCTTT. This codes for CASSARQGSGGTEAFF.

This sequence joins TRBV5-4 and TRBJ1-1, with D possibly matching TRBD1 (5 bases). Trimming shortened V by 4 bases and J by 1 base, and 11 bases separated the two germline ends. CDR1 and CDR2 (germline): SGHNT, YYREEE (reference sequence). The CDR3 runs 14 residues. DNA of the CDR3: TGTGCCAGCAGCCTGGGAACAGGGAACACTGAAGCTTTCTTT. Amino acid sequence: CASSLGTGNTEAFF.

This sequence joins TRBV3-1 (or the pseudogene TRBV3-2) and TRBJ2-1, with 7 bases matching TRBD2. Unmatched junction bases numbered 11, after V lost 4 bases and J lost 8 bases. This CDR3 spans 15 amino acids. CDR1 LGHDT and CDR2 YNNKEL come from the germline V gene (reference sequence). Here the CDR3 reads CASSPPRGVGDEQFF. CDR3 coding DNA: TGTGCCAGCAGCCCCCCTCGGGGGGTTGGAGATGAGCAGTTCTTC.